This TCR beta chain stems from a study of T cell responses to AZD1222 COVID-19 vaccine. The CDR3 spans 15 residues. The germline CDR1 and CDR2 sequences are MNHEY and SMNVEV (reference sequence). The ends were cut back, 1 base at V and 2 bases at J, with 12 bases in the middle. Study-level results: Sampling captured repertoires only after the peak T cell response.

Using immunoSEQ multiplex PCR, the repertoire was profiled, and TCRdb retains in-frame clones only, with some absent. The sample has 150,000 to 200,000 clones, around 90% seen once; the top ten hold 1.9%. Turning to this clone: Its antigen is undetermined.

The TCR sequence derives from an adult in good health. The chain links TRBV27 to TRBJ2-7; possibly TRBD1 for D (6 bases). This specimen consisted of peripheral blood, obtained on day 0 of AZD1222 vaccination. As DNA, the CDR3 is TGTGCCAGCAGTTTATACAGGGACGGAACCTACGAGCAGTACTTC. Amino acids: CASSLYRDGTYEQYF.